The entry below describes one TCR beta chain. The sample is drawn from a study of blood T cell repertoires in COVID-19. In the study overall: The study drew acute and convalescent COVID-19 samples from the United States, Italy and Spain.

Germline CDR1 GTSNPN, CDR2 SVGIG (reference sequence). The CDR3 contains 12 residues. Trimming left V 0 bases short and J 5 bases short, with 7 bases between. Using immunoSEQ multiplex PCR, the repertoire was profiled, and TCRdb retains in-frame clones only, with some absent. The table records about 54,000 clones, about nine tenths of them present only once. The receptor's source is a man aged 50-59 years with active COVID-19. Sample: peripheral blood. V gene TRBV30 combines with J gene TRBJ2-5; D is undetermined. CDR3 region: CAWSVRRETQYF. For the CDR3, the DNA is TGTGCCTGGAGTGTACGCCGGGAGACCCAGTACTTC.